The sequence of this T cell receptor beta chain was determined in a study of CD8 T cells in Susac syndrome. Study results and caveats: That the number of individuals in its TCR sequencing and HLA analysis was relatively small was acknowledged by the study.

About this clonotype: What it binds is not known.

Germline CDR1 is SQVTM and CDR2 is ANQGSEA. V was clipped by 4 bases and J by 3 bases, with 10 bases between them. The CDR3 covers 13 residues. With random hexamers, reverse transcription was performed on roughly 0.5 to 1 ug of RNA. Across 54 Vbeta and 13 Jbeta, immunoSEQ multiplex PCR amplified TCR beta CDR3. TCRdb used MiXCR to reprocess the immunoSEQ multiplex PCR reads, holding one entry per CDR3 protein. This table has around 130,000 distinct CDR3 sequences, 75% to 90% appearing once. Blood CD8+ and CD4+ T cells underwent high-throughput TCR beta sequencing. Negative isolation yielded CD4+ and CD8+ T cells, and FACS enriched TEMRA cells.

The TCR comes from a human donor with multiple sclerosis. The sample comprised CD8+ T cells from PBMCs. The chain uses TRBV29-1 and TRBJ2-1; maybe TRBD1 (5 bases). CDR3 amino acids: CSVVGGHYNEQFF. CDR3 nucleotide sequence: TGCAGCGTTGTAGGCGGACACTACAATGAGCAGTTCTTC.